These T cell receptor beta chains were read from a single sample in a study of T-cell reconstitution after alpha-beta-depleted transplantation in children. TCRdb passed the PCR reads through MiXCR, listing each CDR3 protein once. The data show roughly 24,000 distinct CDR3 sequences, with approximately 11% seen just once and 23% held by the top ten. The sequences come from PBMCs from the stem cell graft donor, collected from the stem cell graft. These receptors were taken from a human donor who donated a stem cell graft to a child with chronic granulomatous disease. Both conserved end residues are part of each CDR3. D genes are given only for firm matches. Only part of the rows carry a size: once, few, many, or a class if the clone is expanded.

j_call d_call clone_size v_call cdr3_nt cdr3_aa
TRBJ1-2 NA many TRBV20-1 TGCAGTGCTAGAGACCGAAACGGGAATTCGGATGGCTACACCTTC CSARDRNGNSDGYTF
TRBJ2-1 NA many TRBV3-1 TGTGCCAGCAGCCAAGGAAGCCCGGCCGAGCAGTTCTTC CASSQGSPAEQFF
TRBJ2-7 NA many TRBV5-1 TGCGCCAGCAGCTTCGGGATAAACAGGGACGAGCAGTACTTC CASSFGINRDEQYF
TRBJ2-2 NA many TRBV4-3 TGCGCCAGCAGCCAAGGGGGTTCCGGGGAGCTGTTTTTT CASSQGGSGELFF
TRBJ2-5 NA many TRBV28 TGTGCCAGCAGTTTCCGGGGTAAACAGCAAGAGACCCAGTACTTC CASSFRGKQQETQYF
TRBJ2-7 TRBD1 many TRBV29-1 TGCAGCGTTGGACTGGGGACAGGGATCAACGAGCAGTACTTC CSVGLGTGINEQYF
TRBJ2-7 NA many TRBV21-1 TGTGCCAGCAGCAAAGGTTCGGAATACGAGCAGTACTTC CASSKGSEYEQYF
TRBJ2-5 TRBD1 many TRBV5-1 TGCGCCAGCAGCCAACCGGACAGGGAGGAGACCCAGTACTTC CASSQPDREETQYF
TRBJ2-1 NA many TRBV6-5 TGTGCCAGCAGTCCAGGGAGCTCCTACAATGAGCAGTTCTTC CASSPGSSYNEQFF
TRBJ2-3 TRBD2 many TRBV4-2 TGTGCCAGCAGCCCTGGTAGCGGGGGGATGACAGATACGCAGTATTTT CASSPGSGGMTDTQYF
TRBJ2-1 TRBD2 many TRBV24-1 TGTGCCACCAGGGGACTAGCGGGAGCGGATGGCTACAATGAGCAGTTCTTC CATRGLAGADGYNEQFF
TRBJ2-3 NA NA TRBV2 TGTGCCAGCAGTGATTGGGTAGATACGCAGTATTTT CASSDWVDTQYF
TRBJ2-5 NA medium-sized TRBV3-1 TGTGCCAGCAGCCGAGACCTTCAAGAGACCCAGTACTTC CASSRDLQETQYF
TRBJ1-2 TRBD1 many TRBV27 TGTGCCAGCAGCCCCGGGACAGGGTTTGGCTATGGCTACACCTTC CASSPGTGFGYGYTF
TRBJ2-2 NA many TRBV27 TGTGCCAGCAGTCATCTTTTCGGGGGTCGGAACACCGGGGAGCTGTTTTTT CASSHLFGGRNTGELFF
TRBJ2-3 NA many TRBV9 TGTGCCAGCAGCGTTCAAGCGATGCACACAGATACGCAGTATTTT CASSVQAMHTDTQYF
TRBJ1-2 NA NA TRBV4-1 TGTGCCAGCAGCCCTGGGGTCCTCTACTATGGCTACACCTTC CASSPGVLYYGYTF
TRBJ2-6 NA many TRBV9 TGTGCCAGCAGCGGGAGGGTTACTGGGGCCAACGTCCTGACTTTC CASSGRVTGANVLTF
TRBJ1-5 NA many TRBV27 TGTGCCAGCAGTTTTAGAGTAAATCAGCCCCAGCATTTT CASSFRVNQPQHF
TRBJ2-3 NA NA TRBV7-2 TGTGCCAGCCAGCGGCATTCTAGCACAGATACGCAGTATTTC CASQRHSSTDTQYF
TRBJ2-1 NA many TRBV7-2 TGTGCCGGGGGGTACAATGAGCAGTTCTTC CAGGYNEQFF
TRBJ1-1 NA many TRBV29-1 TGCAGCGTTGCCCAGACTCGGGACACTGAAGCTTTCTTT CSVAQTRDTEAFF
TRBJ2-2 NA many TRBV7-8 TGTGCCAGCAGTCGAAACCAGGGTAGGGACACCGGGGAGCTGTTTTTT CASSRNQGRDTGELFF
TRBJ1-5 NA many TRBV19 TGTGCCAGTAGTACGGGGGAAGGTCAGCCCCAGCATTTT CASSTGEGQPQHF
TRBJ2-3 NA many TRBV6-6 TGTGCCAGCGGACAGAGCACAGATACGCAGTATTTT CASGQSTDTQYF
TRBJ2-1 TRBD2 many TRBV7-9 TGTGCCAGCAGCTTGGGGACTAGCGGCTACAATGAGCAGTTCTTC CASSLGTSGYNEQFF
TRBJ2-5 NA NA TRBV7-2 TGTGCCAGCAGCCGATCCTATCAGGAGACCCAGTACTTC CASSRSYQETQYF
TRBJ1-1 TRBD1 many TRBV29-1 TGCAGCGTTGACGGACAGGGAGGGACTGAAGCTTTCTTT CSVDGQGGTEAFF
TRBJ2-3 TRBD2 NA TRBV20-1 TGCAGTGCTAGCGGGACTAGCGGACGCACAGATACGCAGTATTTT CSASGTSGRTDTQYF
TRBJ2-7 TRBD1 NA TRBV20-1 TGCAGTGTCACGAACAGGGGGTCGGTCTACGAGCAGTACTTC CSVTNRGSVYEQYF
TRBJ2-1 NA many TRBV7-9 TGTGCCAGCAGCACGATTGACAGACACTACAATGAGCAGTTCTTC CASSTIDRHYNEQFF